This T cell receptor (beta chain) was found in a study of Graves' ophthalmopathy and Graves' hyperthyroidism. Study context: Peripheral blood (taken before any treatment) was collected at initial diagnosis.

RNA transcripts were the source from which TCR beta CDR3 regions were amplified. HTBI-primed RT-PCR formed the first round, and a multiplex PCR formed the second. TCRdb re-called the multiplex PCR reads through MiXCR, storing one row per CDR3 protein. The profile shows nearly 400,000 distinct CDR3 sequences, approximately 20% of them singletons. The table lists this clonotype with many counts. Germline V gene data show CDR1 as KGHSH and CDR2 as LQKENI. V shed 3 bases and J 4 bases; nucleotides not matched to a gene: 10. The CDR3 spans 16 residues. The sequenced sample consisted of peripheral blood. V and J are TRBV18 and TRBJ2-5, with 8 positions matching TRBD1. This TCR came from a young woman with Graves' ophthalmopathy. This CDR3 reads CASSPLYTRGRETQYF. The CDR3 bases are TGTGCCAGCTCACCTCTATATACCAGGGGGCGAGAGACCCAGTACTTC.